The clone carrying this T cell receptor (beta chain) was counted at least ten times. This record comes from a study of identical twins. TCRdb re-derived calls from the 5' RACE reads in MiXCR, one entry per CDR3 protein. The sample includes around 1.7 million distinct CDR3 sequences, around 29% of them seen just once. V dropped 0 bases and J dropped 7; count of bases not matched to a gene: 1. CDR1 is LGHNA and CDR2 is YNFKEQ in the germline V gene. The CDR3 extends over 15 amino acids. The sequenced sample consisted of cord blood. The receptor was isolated from a newborn girl in good health. The rearrangement joins TRBV4-2 to TRBJ2-4; 12 bases match TRBD2. The CDR3 sequence is CASSQDGTSGNIQYF. The CDR3 DNA follows: TGTGCCAGCAGCCAAGATGGGACTAGCGGGAACATTCAGTACTTC.